The 8 T cell receptor beta chains below were found in one sample sequenced in a study of identical twins. TCRdb independently ran MiXCR on the 5' RACE reads; one entry per CDR3 protein. This sample has around 650,000 distinct CDR3 sequences, with just over 7% found just once. The same specimen was also included in a second study, on yellow fever vaccine responses in identical twins.

The sequenced material came from PBMCs. The receptors derive from a woman under 30 in good health.

This clonotype has only a few counts. The chain carries TRBV29-1 and TRBJ2-5; TRBD2 aligns across 9 bases. The CDR3 loop spans 13 amino acids. J lost 4 bases, V lost 7 bases, and 7 bases had no gene match. Looked up from germline, CDR1 is SQVTM and CDR2 is ANQGSEA. The CDR3 coding sequence is TGCAGCGGTGGTGGGACTAGCAGAGAGACCCAGTACTTC. Protein sequence: CSGGGTSRETQYF. Full variable domain (outside the CDR3, taken from reference TRBV29-1 and TRBJ2-5): SAVISQKPSRDICQRGTSLTIQCQVDSQVTMMFWYRQQPGQSLTLIATANQGSEATYESGFVIDKFPISRPNLTFSTLTVSNMSPEDSSIYLCSGGGTSRETQYFGPGTRLLVL.

At least ten counts were recorded for this clonotype. The V and J genes are TRBV5-1 and TRBJ2-2; TRBD2 is a possible D gene (6 bases). Between the trimmed V and J ends, which lost 1 base and 7 bases, there was a span of 23 bases. Germline CDR1 is SGHRS and CDR2 is YFSETQ. CDR3 size: 18 residues. CDR3 region: CASSLPRPKGGKGGELFF. CDR3 DNA sequence: TGCGCCAGCAGCTTGCCAAGACCCAAAGGAGGGAAAGGCGGGGAGCTGTTTTTT. Based on the CDR3 plus reference TRBV5-1 and TRBJ2-2, the full variable domain is KAGVTQTPRYLIKTRGQQVTLSCSPISGHRSVSWYQQTPGQGLQFLFEYFSETQRNKGNFPGRFSGRQFSNSRSEMNVSTLELGDSALYLCASSLPRPKGGKGGELFFGEGSRLTVL.

This chain links TRBV3-1 with TRBJ2-5; D perhaps matches TRBD2 (5 bases). Germline V CDR1 and CDR2: LGHDT, YNNKEL (reference sequence). CDR3 size: 15 residues. V was cut by 2 bases and J by 0 bases, with 10 bases left in between. The CDR3 region has the DNA TGTGCCAGCAGCCAACGGTCGGGGAACCAAGAGACCCAGTACTTC. It translates to CASSQRSGNQETQYF.

The chain has TRBV7-2 and TRBJ2-1, with TRBD2 identical over 14 bases. The length of the CDR3 is 15 residues. J was trimmed by 8 bases and V by 5 bases; bases with no gene match: 5. Germline V gives CDR1 SGHTA, CDR2 FQGNSA. The CDR3 DNA reads as TGTGCCAGCAGCCGGGGACTAGCGGGAGCCTATGAGCAGTTCTTC. Protein sequence: CASSRGLAGAYEQFF.

This clonotype was found a few times. The CDR3: CASSKLSRGTDTQYF. CDR3 DNA sequence: TGTGCCAGCAGTAAGCTCTCTAGGGGCACAGATACGCAGTATTTT. V and J are TRBV27 and TRBJ2-3; D gene unclear. The V end lost 5 bases, the J end lost 1 base, and 13 bases lay between the germline ends. The CDR3 covers 15 residues. Germline lookup yields CDR1 MNHEY and CDR2 SMNVEV (reference sequence).

In this sample, this clonotype turned up a few times. The rearrangement uses TRBV20-1 and TRBJ2-2; D is unresolved. Germline CDR1 reads DFQATT; CDR2 reads SNEGSKA (reference sequence). The germline V and J ends were trimmed by 3 bases and 1 base, with 9 bases remaining between them. The CDR3 is 14 residues long. CDR3 residues: CSASGDLNTGELFF. CDR3 DNA sequence: TGCAGTGCTAGTGGCGATTTGAACACCGGGGAGCTGTTTTTT.

This clonotype occurred many times. The rearrangement links TRBV19 to TRBJ1-5; possibly TRBD1 for D (5 bases). Germline V lookup: CDR1 LNHDA, CDR2 SQIVND (reference sequence). V was clipped by 4 bases and J by 0 bases, with 13 bases between them. The CDR3 totals 16 residues. The CDR3, as DNA: TGTGCCAGTAGTACCCGACAGCCCTATAGCAATCAGCCCCAGCATTTT. It yields the protein CASSTRQPYSNQPQHF.

V and J are TRBV5-1 and TRBJ2-3, with D perhaps TRBD1 or TRBD2 (5 bases each). The CDR3 runs to 15 residues. The germline V and J ends were trimmed by 5 bases and 3 bases, with 16 bases remaining between them. Germline assignment: CDR1 SGHRS and CDR2 YFSETQ. The CDR3 DNA reads TGCGCCAGCAGTTCGCTGATGGGGGTGACAGATACGCAGTATTTT. Protein: CASSSLMGVTDTQYF.